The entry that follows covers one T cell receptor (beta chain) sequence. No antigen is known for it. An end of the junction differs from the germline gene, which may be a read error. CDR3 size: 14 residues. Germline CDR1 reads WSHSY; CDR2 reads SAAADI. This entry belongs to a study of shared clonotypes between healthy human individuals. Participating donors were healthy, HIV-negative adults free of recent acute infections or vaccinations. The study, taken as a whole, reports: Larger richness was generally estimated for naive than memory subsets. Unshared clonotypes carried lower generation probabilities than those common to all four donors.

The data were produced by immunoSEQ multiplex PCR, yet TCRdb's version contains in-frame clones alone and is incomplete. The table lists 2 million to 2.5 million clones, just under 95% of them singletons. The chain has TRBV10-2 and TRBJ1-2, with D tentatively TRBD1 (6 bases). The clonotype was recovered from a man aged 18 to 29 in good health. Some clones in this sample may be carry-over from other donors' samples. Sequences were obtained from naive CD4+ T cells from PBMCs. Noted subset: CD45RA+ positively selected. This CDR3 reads CASSEGRQVSSPSF. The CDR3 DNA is TGCGCCAGCAGTGAGGGTCGACAGGTCTCGAGTCCATCCTTC.